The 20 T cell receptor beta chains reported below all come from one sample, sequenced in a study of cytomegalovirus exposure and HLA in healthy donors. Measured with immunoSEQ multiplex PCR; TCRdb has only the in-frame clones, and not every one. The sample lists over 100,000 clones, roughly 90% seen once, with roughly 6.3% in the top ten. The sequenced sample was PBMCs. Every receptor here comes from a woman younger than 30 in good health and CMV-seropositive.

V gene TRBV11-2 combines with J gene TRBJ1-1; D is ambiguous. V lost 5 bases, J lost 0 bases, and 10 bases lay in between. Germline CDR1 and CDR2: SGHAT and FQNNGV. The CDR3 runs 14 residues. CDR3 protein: CASSLAVMNTEAFF. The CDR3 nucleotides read TGTGCCAGCAGCCTCGCAGTGATGAACACTGAAGCTTTCTTT.

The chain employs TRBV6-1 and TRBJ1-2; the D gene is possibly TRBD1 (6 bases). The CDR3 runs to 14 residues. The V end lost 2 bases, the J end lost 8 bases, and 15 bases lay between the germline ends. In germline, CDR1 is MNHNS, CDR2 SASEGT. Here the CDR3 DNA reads TGTGCCAGCAGTGAACTATATGGGGGGGCGGGCTACACCTTC. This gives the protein CASSELYGGAGYTF.

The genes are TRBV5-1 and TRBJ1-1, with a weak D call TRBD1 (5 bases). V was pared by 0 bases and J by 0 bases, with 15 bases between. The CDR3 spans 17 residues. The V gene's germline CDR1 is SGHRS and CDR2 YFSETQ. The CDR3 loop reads CASSLVGGQRLNTEAFF. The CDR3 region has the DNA TGCGCCAGCAGCTTGGTTGGCGGACAAAGGCTGAACACTGAAGCTTTCTTT.

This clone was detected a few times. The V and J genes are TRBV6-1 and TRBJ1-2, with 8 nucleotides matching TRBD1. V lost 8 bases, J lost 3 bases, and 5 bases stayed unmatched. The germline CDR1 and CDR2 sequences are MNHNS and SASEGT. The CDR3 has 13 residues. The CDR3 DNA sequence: TGTGCCAGCCAAGGGACAGGATACTATGGCTACACCTTC. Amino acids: CASQGTGYYGYTF.

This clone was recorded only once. The CDR3 coding sequence is TGTGCCAGCAGCTTAGTAGGGACACCCACCGGGGAGCTGTTTTTT. Amino acid sequence: CASSLVGTPTGELFF. The chain recombines TRBV7-2 with TRBJ2-2, with a possible D match to TRBD1 (6 bases). This CDR3 is built from 15 residues. Germline V gene data show CDR1 as SGHTA and CDR2 as FQGNSA. The ends were cut back, 1 base at V and 4 bases at J, with 10 bases in the middle.

The CDR3 region is CASSPSSLSANTGELFF. The CDR3 DNA sequence: TGTGCCAGCTCACCATCCTCACTAAGCGCGAACACCGGGGAGCTGTTTTTT. This chain joins TRBV18 and TRBJ2-2, with D hard to call. V lost 2 bases and J lost 0, with 13 bases in between. CDR3 length: 17 amino acids. In germline, CDR1 is KGHSH, CDR2 LQKENI.

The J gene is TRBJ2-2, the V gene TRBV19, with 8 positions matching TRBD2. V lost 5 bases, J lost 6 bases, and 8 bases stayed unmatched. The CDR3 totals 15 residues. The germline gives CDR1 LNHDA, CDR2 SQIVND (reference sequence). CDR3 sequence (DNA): TGTGCCAGTAGTCCCCAGGGACTAGTCTCCGGGGAGCTGTTTTTT. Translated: CASSPQGLVSGELFF.

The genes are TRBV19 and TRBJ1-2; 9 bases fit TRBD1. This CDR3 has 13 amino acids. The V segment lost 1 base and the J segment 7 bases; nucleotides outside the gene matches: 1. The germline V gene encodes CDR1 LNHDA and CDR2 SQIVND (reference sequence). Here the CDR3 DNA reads TGTGCCAGTAGTATAGGGGACAGGGTTGGCTACACCTTC. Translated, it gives CASSIGDRVGYTF.

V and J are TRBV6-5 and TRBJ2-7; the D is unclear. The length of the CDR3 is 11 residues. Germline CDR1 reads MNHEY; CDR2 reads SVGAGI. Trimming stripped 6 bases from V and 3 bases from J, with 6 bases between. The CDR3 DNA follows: TGTGCCAGCAGGGAGATCTACGAGCAGTACTTC. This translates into CASREIYEQYF.

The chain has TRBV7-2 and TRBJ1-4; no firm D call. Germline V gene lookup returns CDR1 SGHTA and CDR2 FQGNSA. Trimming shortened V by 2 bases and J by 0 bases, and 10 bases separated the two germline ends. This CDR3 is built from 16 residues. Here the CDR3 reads CASSLKRTATNEKLFF. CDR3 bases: TGTGCCAGCAGCTTAAAACGGACTGCAACTAATGAAAAACTGTTTTTT.

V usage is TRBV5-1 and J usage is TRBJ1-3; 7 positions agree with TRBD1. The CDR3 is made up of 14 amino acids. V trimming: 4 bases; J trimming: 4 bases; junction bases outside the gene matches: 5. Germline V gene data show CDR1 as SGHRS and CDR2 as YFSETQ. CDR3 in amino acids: CASSPTGLGNTIYF. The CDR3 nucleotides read TGCGCCAGCAGCCCGACAGGGTTAGGAAACACCATATATTTT.

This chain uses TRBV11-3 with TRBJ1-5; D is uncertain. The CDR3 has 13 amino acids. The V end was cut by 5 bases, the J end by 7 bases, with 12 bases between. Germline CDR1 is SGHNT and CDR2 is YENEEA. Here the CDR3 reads CASSLSPLQPQHF. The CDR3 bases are TGTGCCAGCAGCCTAAGCCCCTTGCAGCCCCAGCATTTT.

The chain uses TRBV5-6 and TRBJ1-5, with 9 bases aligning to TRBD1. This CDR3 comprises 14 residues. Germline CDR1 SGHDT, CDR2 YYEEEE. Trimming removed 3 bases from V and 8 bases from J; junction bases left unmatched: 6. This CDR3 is CASSSGGQGEPQHF. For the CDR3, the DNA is TGTGCCAGCAGCTCGGGGGGACAGGGAGAGCCCCAGCATTTT.

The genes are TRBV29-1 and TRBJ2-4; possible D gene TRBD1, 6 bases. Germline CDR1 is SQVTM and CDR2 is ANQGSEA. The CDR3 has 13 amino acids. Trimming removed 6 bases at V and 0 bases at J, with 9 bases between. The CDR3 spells CSVQGLAKNIQYF. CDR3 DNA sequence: TGCAGCGTCCAGGGGTTAGCCAAAAACATTCAGTACTTC.

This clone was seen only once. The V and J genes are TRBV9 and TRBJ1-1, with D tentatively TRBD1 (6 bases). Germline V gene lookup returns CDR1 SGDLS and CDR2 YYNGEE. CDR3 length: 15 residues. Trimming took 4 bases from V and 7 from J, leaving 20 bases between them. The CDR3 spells CASSPMRAGEGEAFF. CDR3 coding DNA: TGTGCCAGCAGCCCGATGAGAGCAGGGGAGGGTGAAGCTTTCTTT.

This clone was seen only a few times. In DNA, the CDR3 is TGTGCCAGCAGCTTAGAAGGGCCGGGGACTGAAGCTTTCTTT. Encoded protein: CASSLEGPGTEAFF. This chain links TRBV11-2 with TRBJ1-1; D remains unclear. V lost 0 bases, J lost 5 bases, and 10 bases lay in between. In germline, CDR1 is SGHAT, CDR2 FQNNGV. The CDR3 is 14 residues long.

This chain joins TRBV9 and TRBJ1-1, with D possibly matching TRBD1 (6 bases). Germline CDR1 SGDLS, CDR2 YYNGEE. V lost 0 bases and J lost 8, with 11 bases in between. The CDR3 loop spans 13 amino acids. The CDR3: CASSVEGELEAFF. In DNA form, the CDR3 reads TGTGCCAGCAGCGTAGAGGGGGAGCTCGAAGCTTTCTTT. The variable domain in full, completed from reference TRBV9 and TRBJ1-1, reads DSGVTQTPKHLITATGQRVTLRCSPRSGDLSVYWYQQSLDQGLQFLIQYYNGEERAKGNILERFSAQQFPDLHSELNLSSLELGDSALYFCASSVEGELEAFFGQGTRLTVV.

The CDR3 nucleotides are TGTGCCAGCTTGTACGGGGAAGCGTTCACTAACTATGGCTACACCTTC. Its protein product is CASLYGEAFTNYGYTF. The chain combines TRBV2 with TRBJ1-2; D gene unclear. Per the germline V gene, CDR1 is SNHLY and CDR2 is FYNNEI. The V end was cut by 8 bases, the J end by 0 bases, with 19 bases between. The CDR3 length is 16 residues.

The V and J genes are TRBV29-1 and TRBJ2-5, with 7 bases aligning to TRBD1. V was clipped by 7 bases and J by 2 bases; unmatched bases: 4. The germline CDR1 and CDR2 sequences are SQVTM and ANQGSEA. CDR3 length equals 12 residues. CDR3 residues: CSATDRQETQYF. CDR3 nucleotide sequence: TGCAGCGCCACGGACAGGCAAGAGACCCAGTACTTC. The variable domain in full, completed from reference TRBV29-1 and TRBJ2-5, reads SAVISQKPSRDICQRGTSLTIQCQVDSQVTMMFWYRQQPGQSLTLIATANQGSEATYESGFVIDKFPISRPNLTFSTLTVSNMSPEDSSIYLCSATDRQETQYFGPGTRLLVL.

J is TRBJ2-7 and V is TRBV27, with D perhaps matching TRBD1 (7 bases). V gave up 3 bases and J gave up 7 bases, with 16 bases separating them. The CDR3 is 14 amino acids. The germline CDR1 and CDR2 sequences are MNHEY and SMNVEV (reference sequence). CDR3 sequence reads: CASSFGQVGGEQYF. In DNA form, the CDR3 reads TGTGCCAGCAGTTTTGGACAGGTTGGGGGGGAGCAGTACTTC.